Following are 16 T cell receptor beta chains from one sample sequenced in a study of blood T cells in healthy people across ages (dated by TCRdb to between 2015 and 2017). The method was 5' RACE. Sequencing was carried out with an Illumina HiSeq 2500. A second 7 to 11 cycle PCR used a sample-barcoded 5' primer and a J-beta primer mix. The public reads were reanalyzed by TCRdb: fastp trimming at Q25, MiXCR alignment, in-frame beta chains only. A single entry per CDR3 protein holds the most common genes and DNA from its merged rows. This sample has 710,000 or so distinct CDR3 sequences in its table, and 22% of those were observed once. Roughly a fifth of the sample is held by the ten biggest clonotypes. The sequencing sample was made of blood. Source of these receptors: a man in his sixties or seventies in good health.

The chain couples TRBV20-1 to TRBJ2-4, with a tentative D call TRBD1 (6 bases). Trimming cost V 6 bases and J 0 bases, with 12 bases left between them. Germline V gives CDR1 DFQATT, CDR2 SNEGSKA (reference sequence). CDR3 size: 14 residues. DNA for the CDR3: TGCAGTGCGCCGGACAGTCTAGCCAAAAACATTCAGTACTTC. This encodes CSAPDSLAKNIQYF.

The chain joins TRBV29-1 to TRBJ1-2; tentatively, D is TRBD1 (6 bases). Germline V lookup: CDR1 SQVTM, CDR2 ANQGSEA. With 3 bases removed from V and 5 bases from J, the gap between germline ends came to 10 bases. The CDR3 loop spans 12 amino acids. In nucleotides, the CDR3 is TGCAGCGTTGAGGACAGCATGTATGGCTACACCTTC. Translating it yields CSVEDSMYGYTF.

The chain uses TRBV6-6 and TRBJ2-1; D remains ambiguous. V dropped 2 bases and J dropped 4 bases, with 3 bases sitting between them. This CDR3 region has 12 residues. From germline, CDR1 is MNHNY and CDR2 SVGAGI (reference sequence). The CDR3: CASSYGYNEQFF. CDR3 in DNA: TGTGCCAGCAGTTACGGATACAATGAGCAGTTCTTC.

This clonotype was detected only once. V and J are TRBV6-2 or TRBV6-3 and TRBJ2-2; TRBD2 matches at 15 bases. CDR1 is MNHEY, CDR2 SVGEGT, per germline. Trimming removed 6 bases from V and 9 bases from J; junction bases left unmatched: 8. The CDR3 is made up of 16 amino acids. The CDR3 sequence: CASRGLAGGLDWELFF. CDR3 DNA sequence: TGTGCCAGCAGAGGACTAGCGGGAGGGTTGGATTGGGAGCTGTTTTTT.

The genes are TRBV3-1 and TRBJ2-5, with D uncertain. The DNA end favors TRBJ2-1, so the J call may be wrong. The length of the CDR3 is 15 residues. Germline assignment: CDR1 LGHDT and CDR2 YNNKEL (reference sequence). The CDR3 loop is CASSQDGARASEQFF. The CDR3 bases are TGTGCCAGCAGCCAAGATGGCGCTAGGGCGAGTGAGCAGTTCTTC.

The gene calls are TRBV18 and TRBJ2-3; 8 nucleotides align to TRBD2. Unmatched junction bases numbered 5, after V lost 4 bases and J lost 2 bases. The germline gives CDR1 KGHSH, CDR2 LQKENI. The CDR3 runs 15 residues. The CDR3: CASSRTSPITDTQYF. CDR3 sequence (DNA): TGTGCCAGCTCACGGACTAGCCCGATCACAGATACGCAGTATTTT.

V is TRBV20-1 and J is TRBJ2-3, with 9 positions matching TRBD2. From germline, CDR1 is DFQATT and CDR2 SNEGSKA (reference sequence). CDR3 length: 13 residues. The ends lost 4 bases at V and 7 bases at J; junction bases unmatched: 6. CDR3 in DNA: TGCAGTGCTACAGGACTAGCGATAAATACGCAGTATTTT. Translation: CSATGLAINTQYF.

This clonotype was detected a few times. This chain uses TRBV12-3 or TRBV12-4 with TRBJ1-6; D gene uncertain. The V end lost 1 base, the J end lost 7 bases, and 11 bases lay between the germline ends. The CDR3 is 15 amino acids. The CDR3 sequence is CASSLGQGSNSPLHF. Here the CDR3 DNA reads TGTGCCAGCAGTTTAGGCCAAGGATCGAATTCACCCCTCCACTTT.

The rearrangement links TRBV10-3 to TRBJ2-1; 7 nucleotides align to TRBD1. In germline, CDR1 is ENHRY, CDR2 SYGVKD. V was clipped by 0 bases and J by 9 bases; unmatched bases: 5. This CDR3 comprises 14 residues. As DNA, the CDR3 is TGTGCCATCAGTGAGTCTCGGGGACAGAGTGAGCAGTTCTTC. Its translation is CAISESRGQSEQFF.

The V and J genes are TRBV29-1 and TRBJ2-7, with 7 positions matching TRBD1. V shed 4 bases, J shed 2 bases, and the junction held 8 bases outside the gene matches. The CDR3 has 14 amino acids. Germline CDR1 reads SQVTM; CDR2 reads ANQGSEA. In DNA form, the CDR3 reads TGCAGCGTTGTTAAGGGGGCAACCCCCTACGAGCAGTACTTC. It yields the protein CSVVKGATPYEQYF.

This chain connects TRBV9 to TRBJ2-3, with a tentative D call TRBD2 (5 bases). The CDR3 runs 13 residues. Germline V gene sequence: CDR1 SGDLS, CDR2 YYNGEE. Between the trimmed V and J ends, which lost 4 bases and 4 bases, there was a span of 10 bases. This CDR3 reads CASSTPGADTQYF. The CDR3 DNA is TGTGCCAGCAGCACCCCCGGGGCAGATACGCAGTATTTT.

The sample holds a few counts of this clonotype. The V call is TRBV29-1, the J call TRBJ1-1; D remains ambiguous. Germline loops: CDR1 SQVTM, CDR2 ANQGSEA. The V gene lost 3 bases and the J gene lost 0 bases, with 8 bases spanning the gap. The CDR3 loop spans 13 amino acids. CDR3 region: CSVERVLNTEAFF. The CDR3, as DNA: TGCAGCGTTGAGAGGGTTTTGAACACTGAAGCTTTCTTT.

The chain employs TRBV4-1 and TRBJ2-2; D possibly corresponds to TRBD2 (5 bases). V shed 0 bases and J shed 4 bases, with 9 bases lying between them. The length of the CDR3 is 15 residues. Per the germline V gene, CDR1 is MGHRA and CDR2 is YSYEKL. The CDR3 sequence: CASSQDRRGTGELFF. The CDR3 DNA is TGCGCCAGCAGCCAAGATCGACGGGGCACCGGGGAGCTGTTTTTT.

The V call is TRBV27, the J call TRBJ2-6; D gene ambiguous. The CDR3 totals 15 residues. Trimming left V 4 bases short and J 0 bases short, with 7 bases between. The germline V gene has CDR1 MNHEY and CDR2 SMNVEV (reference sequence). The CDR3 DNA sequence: TGTGCCAGCAGTTCCCCCCACTCTGGGGCCAACGTCCTGACTTTC. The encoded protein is CASSSPHSGANVLTF.

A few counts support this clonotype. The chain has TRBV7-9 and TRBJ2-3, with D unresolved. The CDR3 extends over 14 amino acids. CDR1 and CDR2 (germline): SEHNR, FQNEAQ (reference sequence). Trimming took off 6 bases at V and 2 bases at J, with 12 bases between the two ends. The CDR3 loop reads CASSPVALTDTQYF. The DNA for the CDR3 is TGTGCCAGCAGTCCGGTAGCCCTCACAGATACGCAGTATTTT.

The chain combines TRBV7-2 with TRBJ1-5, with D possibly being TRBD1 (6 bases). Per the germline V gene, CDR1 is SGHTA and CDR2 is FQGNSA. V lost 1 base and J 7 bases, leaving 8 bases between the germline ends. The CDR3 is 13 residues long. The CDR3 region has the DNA TGTGCCAGCAGCTTAGGGACAGTCCAGCCCCAGCATTTT. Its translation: CASSLGTVQPQHF.